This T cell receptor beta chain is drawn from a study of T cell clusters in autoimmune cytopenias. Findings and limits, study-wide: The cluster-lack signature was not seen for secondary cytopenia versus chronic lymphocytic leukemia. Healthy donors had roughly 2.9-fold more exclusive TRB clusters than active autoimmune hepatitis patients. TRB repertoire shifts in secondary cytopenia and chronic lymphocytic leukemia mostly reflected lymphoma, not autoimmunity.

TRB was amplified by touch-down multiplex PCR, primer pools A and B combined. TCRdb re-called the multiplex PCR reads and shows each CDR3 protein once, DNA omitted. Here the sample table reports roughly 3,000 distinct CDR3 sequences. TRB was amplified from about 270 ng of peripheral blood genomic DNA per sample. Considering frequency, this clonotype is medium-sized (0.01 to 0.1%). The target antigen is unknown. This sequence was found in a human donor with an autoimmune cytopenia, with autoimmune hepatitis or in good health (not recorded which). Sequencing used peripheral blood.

This CDR3 is CASSPGGGQETQYF. V usage is TRBV18 and J usage is TRBJ2-5; absent DNA, TCRdb's TRBD1 call cannot be checked. The CDR3 has 14 amino acids. Germline CDR1 reads KGHSH; CDR2 reads LQKENI.